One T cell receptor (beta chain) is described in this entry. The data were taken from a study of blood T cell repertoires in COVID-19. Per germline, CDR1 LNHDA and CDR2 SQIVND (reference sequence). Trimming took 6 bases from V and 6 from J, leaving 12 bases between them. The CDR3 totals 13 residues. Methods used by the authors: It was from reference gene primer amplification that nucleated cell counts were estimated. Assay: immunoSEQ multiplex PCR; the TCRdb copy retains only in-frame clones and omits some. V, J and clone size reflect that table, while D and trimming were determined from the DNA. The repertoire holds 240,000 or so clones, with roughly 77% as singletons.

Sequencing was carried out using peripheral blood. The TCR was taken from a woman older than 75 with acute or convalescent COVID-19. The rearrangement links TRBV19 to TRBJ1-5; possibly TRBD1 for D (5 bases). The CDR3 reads CASSAGPGQPQHF. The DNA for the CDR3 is TGTGCCAGTAGCGCGGGGCCGGGTCAGCCCCAGCATTTT.